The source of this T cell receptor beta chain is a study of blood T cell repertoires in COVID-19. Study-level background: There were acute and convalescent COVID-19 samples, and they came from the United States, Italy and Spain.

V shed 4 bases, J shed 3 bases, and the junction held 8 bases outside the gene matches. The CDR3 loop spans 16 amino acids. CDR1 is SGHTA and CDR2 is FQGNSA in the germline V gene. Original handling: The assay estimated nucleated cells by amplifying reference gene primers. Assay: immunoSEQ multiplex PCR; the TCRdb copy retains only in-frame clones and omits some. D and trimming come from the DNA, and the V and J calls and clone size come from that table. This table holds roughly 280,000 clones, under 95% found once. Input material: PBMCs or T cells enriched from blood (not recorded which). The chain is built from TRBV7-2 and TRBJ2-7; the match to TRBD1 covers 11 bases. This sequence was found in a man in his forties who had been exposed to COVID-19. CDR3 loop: CASSSSPGTGGYEQYF. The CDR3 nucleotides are TGTGCCAGCAGCTCATCCCCTGGGACAGGGGGCTACGAGCAGTACTTC. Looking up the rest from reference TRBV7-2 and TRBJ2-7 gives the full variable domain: GAGVSQSPSNKVTEKGKDVELRCDPISGHTALYWYRQSLGQGLEFLIYFQGNSAPDKSGLPSDRFSAERTGGSVSTLTIQRTQQEDSAVYLCASSSSPGTGGYEQYFGPGTRLTVT.